This TCR beta chain was captured in a study of T-cell reconstitution after alpha-beta-depleted transplantation in children. Note on this clonotype: Its antigen is not known.

Study-level points and caveats: One year post-transplant, T-cell counts and diversity were largely derived from T cells produced anew. Elevated TCRbeta diversity at day 60 was traced, in some patients, to surviving recipient T cells and thymic progenitors.

Unique molecular identifiers were built into the TCRbeta library. Each CDR3 protein gets one entry after TCRdb re-called the PCR reads with MiXCR. The repertoire holds around 800,000 distinct CDR3 sequences, with 15% to 20% as singletons. The specimen was PBMCs, mostly from graft donor cells, collected 360 days after TCRalphabeta/CD19-depleted stem cell transplant. This sequence was found in a male patient under 18 who had a stem cell transplant for acute lymphoblastic leukemia, so the T cells may come from the graft donor.

CDR3 DNA: TGTGCCAGCAGTCAAAGACTAGCGGGCAGCAATGAGCAGTTCTTC. It yields the protein CASSQRLAGSNEQFF. This chain connects TRBV12-3 or TRBV12-4 to TRBJ2-1; 10 bases map to TRBD2. The ends lost 5 bases at V and 6 bases at J; junction bases unmatched: 7. CDR3 length: 15 residues.